What follows are 6 T cell receptor beta chains derived from one specimen sequenced in a study of technical replicates of blood from a few donors. Only in-frame clones appear in the TCRdb table, and some are missing; sequencing was by immunoSEQ multiplex PCR. Of roughly 76,000 clones listed, about 90% are singletons. Sequenced sample: T cells isolated from PBMCs. These TCRs come from a human donor in good health. Some clones in this sample may be carry-over from other donors' samples.

This clone was detected once. The V call is TRBV21-1, the J call TRBJ2-7; the table assigns TRBD1, which was not confirmed against the DNA. TRBV21-1 is given as a pseudogene. The CDR3 has 15 amino acids. CDR3: CASSKGGTGAYEQYF. For the CDR3, the DNA is TGTGCCAGCAGCAAAGGAGGGACAGGGGCCTACGAGCAGTACTTC.

This chain links TRBV6-5 with TRBJ1-1; 10 bases match TRBD1. This CDR3 region has 14 residues. With 2 bases clipped from V and 3 bases from J, the junction kept 0 bases outside the gene matches. Per the germline V gene, CDR1 is MNHEY and CDR2 is SVGAGI. The CDR3 DNA is TGTGCCAGCAGTTACGGGACAGGGGACACTGAAGCTTTCTTT. Amino acid sequence: CASSYGTGDTEAFF.

CDR3 sequence (DNA): TGTGCCAGCAGCCTTAGTACAGGGTTTTACAATGAGCAGTTCTTC. This translates into CASSLSTGFYNEQFF. This chain connects TRBV11-2 to TRBJ2-1; weak D call: TRBD1 (6 bases). The germline gives CDR1 SGHAT, CDR2 FQNNGV. The germline V and J ends were trimmed by 5 bases and 4 bases, with 15 bases remaining between them. The CDR3 runs to 15 residues.

This clone appeared once. The rearrangement links TRBV9 to TRBJ2-7, with 11 nucleotides matching TRBD1. Per germline, CDR1 SGDLS and CDR2 YYNGEE. The CDR3 sequence is 14 residues long. V lost 3 bases, J lost 4 bases, and 3 bases stayed unmatched. Here the CDR3 DNA reads TGTGCCAGCAGCGGGGGACAGGGGGGTTACGAGCAGTACTTC. Amino acid sequence: CASSGGQGGYEQYF.

The V call is TRBV4-3, the J call TRBJ1-5; D perhaps matches TRBD1 (6 bases). Trimming removed 1 base at V and 7 bases at J, with 14 bases between. Germline assignment: CDR1 LGHNA and CDR2 YSLEER. The CDR3 extends over 15 amino acids. CDR3 in amino acids: CASSQVPGVNQPQHF. The CDR3 nucleotides are TGCGCCAGCAGCCAAGTACCAGGGGTCAACCAGCCCCAGCATTTT.

The count of this clone is one. Here the CDR3 reads CALEPGQDFYSNQPQHF. CDR3 DNA: TGTGCCTTAGAGCCGGGACAGGACTTCTATAGCAATCAGCCCCAGCATTTT. This chain connects TRBV19 to TRBJ1-5; 8 bases are shared with TRBD1. Germline CDR1 and CDR2: LNHDA and SQIVND (reference sequence). V trimming: 11 bases; J trimming: 0 bases; junction bases outside the gene matches: 15. This CDR3 comprises 17 residues. The variable domain in full, with the rest retrieved from reference TRBV19 and TRBJ1-5, is DGGITQSPKYLFRKEGQNVTLSCEQNLNHDAMYWYRQDPGQGLRLIYYSQIVNDFQKGDIAEGYSVSREKKESFPLTVTSAQKNPTAFYLCALEPGQDFYSNQPQHFGDGTRLSIL.